This T cell receptor (beta chain) was captured in a study of blood T cell repertoires in COVID-19. Study summary: Italy, Spain and the United States were the sources of the convalescent and acute COVID-19 samples. PBMCs, B-cell-depleted T cells, or T cells were the source of the cDNA or gDNA that made up the material.

The CDR3 covers 16 residues. Germline lookup yields CDR1 SGHRS and CDR2 YFSETQ. J lost 6 bases, V lost 0 bases, and 11 bases had no gene match. In Seattle, patients joined the study during active infection and were tracked longitudinally. Original handling: Estimates of nucleated cell counts were drawn from the amplification of reference gene primers. The assay was immunoSEQ multiplex PCR, and TCRdb's table has in-frame clones only and misses some. The V and J calls and clone size were taken over from that table, and D and trimming were inferred from the DNA. This table holds roughly 60,000 clones, about nine tenths found once.

The rearrangement links TRBV5-1 to TRBJ1-2, with 7 bases identical to TRBD1. This clonotype was sampled from a middle-aged man with COVID-19, enrolled during active disease. The sample taken for sequencing was peripheral blood. The CDR3 reads CASSLAPINRGHGYTF. For the CDR3, the DNA is TGCGCCAGCAGCTTGGCGCCAATAAACAGGGGTCATGGCTACACCTTC.